This T cell receptor (beta chain) appears in the sequencing data of a study of regulatory T cells in long-lasting Graves disease. This clonotype occurred a few times. The time point was: newly diagnosed GD, antithyroid drugs for less than 3 months. From PBMCs, RNA was extracted and then used to make the TCR library. CDR1 is MDHEN, CDR2 SYDVKM, per germline. The CDR3 has 17 residues. Losses at the gene ends were 7 bases for V and 7 bases for J; bases not matched to a gene: 17. Arm-PCR of CDR3 regions and iRepertoire HTBI primers were used to build TCR beta libraries. TCRdb analysed the multiplex PCR reads with MiXCR anew, one entry per CDR3 protein. Here the sample spans some 320,000 distinct CDR3 sequences, 15% to 20% being singletons.

The specimen comprised peripheral blood mononuclear cells (PBMCs), sampled at new diagnosis, from a patient treated with antithyroid drugs. The J gene is TRBJ2-1, the V gene TRBV28, with 9 positions matching TRBD2. The TCR comes from a female donor with Graves disease. CDR3 nucleotides: TGTGCCAGCACCAAGTGGGGCGGGGTAGCGGGAGCAAATGAGCAGTTCTTC. Encoded protein: CASTKWGGVAGANEQFF.